The sample holds many counts of the clone carrying this TCR beta chain. Beta-chain TCR CDR3 regions were amplified from RNA transcripts. HTBI primers primed a first-round RT-PCR, and a second-round multiplex PCR followed. TCRdb redid the calling of the multiplex PCR reads with MiXCR, one entry per CDR3 protein. The sample gives 500,000 to 700,000 distinct CDR3 sequences, about 24% of which show up once; approximately 6.9% is in the top ten. Ineligible for inclusion were patients with other autoimmune diseases, uncontrolled infections, pregnancy or lactation. From germline, CDR1 is ENHRY and CDR2 SYGVKD. V gave up 4 bases and J gave up 9 bases; unmatched junction bases: 11. The CDR3 contains 14 residues. These data are taken from a study of Graves' ophthalmopathy and Graves' hyperthyroidism.

This chain links TRBV10-3 with TRBJ1-2; 7 bases match TRBD1. Sequencing was carried out using peripheral blood. The sequence was collected from a woman aged 18-29 years with stable Graves' hyperthyroidism. Some clones in this sample may be carry-over from other donors' samples. CDR3 sequence reads: CAISGQTGFSRYTF. The CDR3 DNA is TGTGCCATCAGTGGCCAGACAGGGTTCAGTCGCTACACCTTC.